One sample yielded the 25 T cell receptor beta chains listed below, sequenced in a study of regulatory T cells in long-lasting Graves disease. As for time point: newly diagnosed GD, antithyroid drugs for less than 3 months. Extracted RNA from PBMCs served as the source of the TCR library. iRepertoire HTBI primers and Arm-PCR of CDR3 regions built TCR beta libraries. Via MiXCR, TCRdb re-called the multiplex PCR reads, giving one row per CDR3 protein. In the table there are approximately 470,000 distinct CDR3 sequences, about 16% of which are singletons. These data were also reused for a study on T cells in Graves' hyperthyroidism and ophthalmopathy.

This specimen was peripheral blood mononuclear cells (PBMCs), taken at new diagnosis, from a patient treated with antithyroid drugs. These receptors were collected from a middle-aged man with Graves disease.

In DNA form, the CDR3 reads TGTGCCACCAGCACCCAAGGAGGTGATTACACCTTC. Translated, it gives CATSTQGGDYTF. The genes are TRBV15 and TRBJ1-2, with D unclear. Germline CDR1 reads LNHNV; CDR2 reads YYDKDF (reference sequence). Trimming removed 4 bases at V and 11 bases at J, with 14 bases between. The CDR3 runs 12 residues.

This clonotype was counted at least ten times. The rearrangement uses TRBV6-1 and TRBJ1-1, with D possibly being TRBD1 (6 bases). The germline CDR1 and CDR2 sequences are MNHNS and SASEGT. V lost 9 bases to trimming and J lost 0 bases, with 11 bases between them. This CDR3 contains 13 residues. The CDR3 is CASAHRVNTEAFF. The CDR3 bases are TGTGCCAGTGCCCACAGGGTGAACACTGAAGCTTTCTTT.

In DNA form, the CDR3 reads TGTGCCAGCAGAGCTAGCGGTTGGAGTCGAGATACGCAGTATTTT. It yields the protein CASRASGWSRDTQYF. The J gene is TRBJ2-3, the V gene TRBV28; 7 bases are a match to TRBD2. The V gene's germline CDR1 is MDHEN and CDR2 SYDVKM. CDR3 length equals 15 residues. Unmatched junction bases numbered 11, after V lost 6 bases and J lost 5 bases. The whole variable domain, remainder taken from reference TRBV28 and TRBJ2-3, is DVKVTQSSRYLVKRTGEKVFLECVQDMDHENMFWYRQDPGLGLRLIYFSYDVKMKEKGDIPEGYSVSREKKERFSLILESASTNQTSMYLCASRASGWSRDTQYFGPGTRLTVL.

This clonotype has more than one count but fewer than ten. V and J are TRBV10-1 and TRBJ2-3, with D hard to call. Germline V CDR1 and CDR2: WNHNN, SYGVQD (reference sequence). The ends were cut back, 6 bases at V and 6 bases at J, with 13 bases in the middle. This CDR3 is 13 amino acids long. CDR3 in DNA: TGCGCCAGCAGCCCAATGCAGGTGGATACGCAGTATTTT. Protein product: CASSPMQVDTQYF.

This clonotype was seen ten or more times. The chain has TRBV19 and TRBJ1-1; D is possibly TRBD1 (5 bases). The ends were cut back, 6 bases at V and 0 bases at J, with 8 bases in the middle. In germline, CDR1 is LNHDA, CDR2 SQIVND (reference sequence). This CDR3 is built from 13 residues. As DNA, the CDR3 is TGTGCCAGTAGCGACAGCATGAACACTGAAGCTTTCTTT. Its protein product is CASSDSMNTEAFF. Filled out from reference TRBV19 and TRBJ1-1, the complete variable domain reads DGGITQSPKYLFRKEGQNVTLSCEQNLNHDAMYWYRQDPGQGLRLIYYSQIVNDFQKGDIAEGYSVSREKKESFPLTVTSAQKNPTAFYLCASSDSMNTEAFFGQGTRLTVV.

The CDR3 spells CASSFPAGGEGEQYF. CDR3 nucleotide sequence: TGTGCCAGCAGCTTCCCAGCGGGAGGGGAGGGGGAGCAGTACTTC. The J gene is TRBJ2-7, the V gene TRBV7-8; 10 bases map to TRBD2. Germline CDR1 and CDR2: SGHVS and FQNEAQ. This CDR3 spans 15 amino acids. V lost 3 bases to trimming and J lost 7 bases; unmatched junction nucleotides: 9.

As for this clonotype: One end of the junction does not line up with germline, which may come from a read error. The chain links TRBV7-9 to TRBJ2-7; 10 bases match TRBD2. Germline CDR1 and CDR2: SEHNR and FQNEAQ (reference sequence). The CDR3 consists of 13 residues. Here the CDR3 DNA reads TGTGCCAGCAAGCGGGAGGGGTCCTACGAGCAGCACTTC. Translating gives CASKREGSYEQHF.

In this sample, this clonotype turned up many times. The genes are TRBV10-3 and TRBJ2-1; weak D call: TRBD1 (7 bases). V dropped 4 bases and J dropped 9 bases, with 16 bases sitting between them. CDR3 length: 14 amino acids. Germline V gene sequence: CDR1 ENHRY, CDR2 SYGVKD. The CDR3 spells CAISGQGGYGEQFF. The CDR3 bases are TGTGCCATCAGTGGACAGGGAGGTTATGGTGAGCAGTTCTTC.

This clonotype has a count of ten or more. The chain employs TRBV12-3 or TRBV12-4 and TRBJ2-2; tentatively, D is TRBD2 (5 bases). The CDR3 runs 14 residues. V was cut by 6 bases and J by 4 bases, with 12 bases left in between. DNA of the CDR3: TGTGCCAGCAGGAGTGCGGGTCTCACCGGGGAGCTGTTTTTT. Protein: CASRSAGLTGELFF.

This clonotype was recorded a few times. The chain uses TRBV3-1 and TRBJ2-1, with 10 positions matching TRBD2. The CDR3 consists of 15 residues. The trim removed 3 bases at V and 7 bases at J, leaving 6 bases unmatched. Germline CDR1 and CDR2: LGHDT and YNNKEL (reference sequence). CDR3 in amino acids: CASSHTSGMGNEQFF. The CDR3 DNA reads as TGTGCCAGCAGCCATACTAGCGGGATGGGGAATGAGCAGTTCTTC.

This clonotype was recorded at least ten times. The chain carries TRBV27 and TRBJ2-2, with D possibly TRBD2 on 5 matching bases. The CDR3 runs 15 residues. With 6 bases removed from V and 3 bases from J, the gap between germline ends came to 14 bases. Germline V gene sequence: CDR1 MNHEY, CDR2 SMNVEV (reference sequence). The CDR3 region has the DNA TGTGCCAGCAGATTACTAGGAGTGGACACCGGGGAGCTGTTTTTT. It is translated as CASRLLGVDTGELFF.

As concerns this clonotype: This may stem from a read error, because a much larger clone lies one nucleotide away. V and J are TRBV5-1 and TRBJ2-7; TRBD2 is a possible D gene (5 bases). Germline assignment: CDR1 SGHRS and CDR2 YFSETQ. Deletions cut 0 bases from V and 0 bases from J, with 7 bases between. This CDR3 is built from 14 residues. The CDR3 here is CASSLDGISYEQYF. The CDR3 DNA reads TGCGCCAGCAGCTTGGACGGGATCTCCTACGAGCAGTACTTC.

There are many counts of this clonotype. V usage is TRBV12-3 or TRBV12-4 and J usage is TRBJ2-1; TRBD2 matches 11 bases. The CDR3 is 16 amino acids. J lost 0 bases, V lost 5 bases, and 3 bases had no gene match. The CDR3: CASSTGLAASYNEQFF. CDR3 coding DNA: TGTGCCAGCAGTACGGGACTAGCGGCCTCCTACAATGAGCAGTTCTTC.

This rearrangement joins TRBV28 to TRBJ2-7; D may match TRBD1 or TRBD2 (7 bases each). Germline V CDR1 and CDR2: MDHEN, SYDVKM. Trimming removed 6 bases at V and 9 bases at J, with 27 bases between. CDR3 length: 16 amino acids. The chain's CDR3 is CASSPSGTAAARRQYF. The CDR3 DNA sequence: TGTGCCAGCAGCCCCAGCGGGACAGCAGCCGCTCGTCGGCAGTACTTC.

The CDR3: CASSIRGQGTEAFF. In DNA form, the CDR3 reads TGTGCCAGCAGCATACGGGGACAGGGTACTGAAGCTTTCTTT. V gene TRBV7-3 combines with J gene TRBJ1-1; TRBD1 matches at 9 bases. The V gene's germline CDR1 is SGHTA and CDR2 FQGTGA. V shed 5 bases, J shed 5 bases, and the junction held 6 bases outside the gene matches. The CDR3 runs to 14 residues.

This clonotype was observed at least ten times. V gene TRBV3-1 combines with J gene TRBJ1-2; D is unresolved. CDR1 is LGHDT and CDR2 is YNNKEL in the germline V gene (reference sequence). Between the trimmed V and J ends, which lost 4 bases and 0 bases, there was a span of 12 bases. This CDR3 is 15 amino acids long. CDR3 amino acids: CASSPPGSANYGYTF. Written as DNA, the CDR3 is TGTGCCAGCAGCCCCCCCGGATCGGCTAACTATGGCTACACCTTC.

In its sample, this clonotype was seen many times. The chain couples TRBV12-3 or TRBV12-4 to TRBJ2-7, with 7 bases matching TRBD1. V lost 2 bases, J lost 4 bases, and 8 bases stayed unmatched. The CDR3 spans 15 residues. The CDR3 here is CASSLRGRLEYEQYF. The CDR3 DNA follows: TGTGCCAGCAGTTTAAGGGGGCGTCTTGAGTACGAGCAGTACTTC.

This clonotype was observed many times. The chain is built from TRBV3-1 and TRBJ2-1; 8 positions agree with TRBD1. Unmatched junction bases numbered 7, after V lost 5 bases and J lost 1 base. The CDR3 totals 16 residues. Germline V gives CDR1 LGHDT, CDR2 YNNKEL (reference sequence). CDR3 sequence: CASSKSRTGSYNEQFF. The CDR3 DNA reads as TGTGCCAGCAGCAAAAGCCGGACAGGGTCCTACAATGAGCAGTTCTTC.

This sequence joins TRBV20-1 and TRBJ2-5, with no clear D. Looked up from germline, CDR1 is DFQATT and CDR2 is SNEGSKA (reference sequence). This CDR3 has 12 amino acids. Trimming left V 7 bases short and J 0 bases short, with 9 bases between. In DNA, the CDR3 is TGCAGTGTGACAAAGTACCAAGAGACCCAGTACTTC. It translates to CSVTKYQETQYF.

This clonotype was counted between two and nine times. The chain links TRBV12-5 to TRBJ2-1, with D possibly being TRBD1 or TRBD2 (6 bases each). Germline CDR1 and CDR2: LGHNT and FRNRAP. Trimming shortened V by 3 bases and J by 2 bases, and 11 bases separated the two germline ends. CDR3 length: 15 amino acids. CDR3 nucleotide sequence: TGTGCTAGTGGTTTATTAGGGGGGCCCTACAATGAGCAGTTCTTC. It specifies CASGLLGGPYNEQFF.

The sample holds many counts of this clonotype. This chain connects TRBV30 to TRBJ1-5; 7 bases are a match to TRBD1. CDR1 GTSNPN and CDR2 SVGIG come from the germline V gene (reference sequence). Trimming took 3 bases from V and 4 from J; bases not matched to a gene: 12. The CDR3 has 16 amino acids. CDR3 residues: CAWSITGQLRNQPQHF. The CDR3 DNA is TGTGCCTGGAGCATAACGGGACAGTTACGAAATCAGCCCCAGCATTTT.

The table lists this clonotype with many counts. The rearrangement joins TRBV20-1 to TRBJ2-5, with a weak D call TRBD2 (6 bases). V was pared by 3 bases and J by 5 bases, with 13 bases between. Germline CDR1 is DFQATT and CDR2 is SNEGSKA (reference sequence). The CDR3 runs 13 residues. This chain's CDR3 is CSASSTGGETQYF. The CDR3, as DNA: TGCAGTGCTAGCTCCACAGGAGGGGAGACCCAGTACTTC.

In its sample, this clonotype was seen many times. CDR3 in amino acids: CASSTLTGPYEQYF. Written as DNA, the CDR3 is TGTGCCAGCAGTACCTTGACAGGTCCCTACGAGCAGTACTTC. The chain recombines TRBV28 with TRBJ2-7; D might be TRBD1 (6 bases). This CDR3 comprises 14 residues. Germline V CDR1 and CDR2: MDHEN, SYDVKM. Between the trimmed V and J ends, which lost 5 bases and 2 bases, there was a span of 13 bases.

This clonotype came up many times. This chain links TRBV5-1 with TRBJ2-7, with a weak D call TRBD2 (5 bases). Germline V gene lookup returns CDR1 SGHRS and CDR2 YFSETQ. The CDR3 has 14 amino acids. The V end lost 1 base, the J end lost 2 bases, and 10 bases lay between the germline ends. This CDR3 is CASSLLGVAYEQYF. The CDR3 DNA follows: TGCGCCAGCAGCTTGCTCGGGGTGGCCTACGAGCAGTACTTC.

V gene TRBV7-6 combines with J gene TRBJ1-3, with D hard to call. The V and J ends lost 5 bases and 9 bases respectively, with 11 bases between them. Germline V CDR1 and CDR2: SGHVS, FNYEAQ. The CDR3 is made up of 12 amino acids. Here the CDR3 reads CASSPTEGTIYF. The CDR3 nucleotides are TGTGCCAGCAGCCCGACCGAGGGCACCATATATTTT.